This T cell receptor beta chain was identified in a study of blood T cell repertoires in COVID-19. The wider study: Sample material is recorded as cDNA or gDNA derived from T cells, B-cell-depleted T cells, or PBMCs.

Losses at the gene ends were 2 bases for V and 6 bases for J; bases not matched to a gene: 7. Germline assignment: CDR1 MNHEY and CDR2 SVGAGI. This CDR3 contains 16 residues. In the authors' workflow: Cell counts per sample came from amplifying reference gene primers. Profiled with immunoSEQ multiplex PCR; TCRdb holds only in-frame clones, not every one. That table furnishes V, J and clone size, whereas the DNA furnished D and trimming. The sample contains 350,000 to 450,000 clones, 85% of which appear only once. The V call is TRBV6-5, the J call TRBJ1-2; 12 bases agree with TRBD1. The specimen was peripheral blood. The sequence derives from a woman in her late teens or twenties with acute or convalescent COVID-19. The CDR3 sequence: CASSYLGTGGGDGYTF. DNA of the CDR3: TGTGCCAGCAGTTACCTTGGGACAGGGGGCGGGGATGGCTACACCTTC.